One and the same sample provided the 25 T cell receptor beta chains below, sequenced in a study of cytomegalovirus exposure and HLA in healthy donors. The PCR was carried out with 60 Vbeta primers and 13 Jbeta primers. TCRdb's table, derived via immunoSEQ multiplex PCR, lists solely in-frame clones and lacks some. The sample has about 63,000 clones; more than 65% are singletons. The specimen sequenced was PBMCs. These receptors were collected from a woman under 40 in good health and CMV-seronegative.

The J gene is TRBJ2-3, the V gene TRBV5-4; 9 positions match TRBD2. The ends lost 3 bases at V and 4 bases at J; junction bases unmatched: 3. Germline CDR1 is SGHNT and CDR2 is YYREEE (reference sequence). The CDR3 spans 14 residues. The CDR3 is CASSYSGSADTQYF. The CDR3 DNA sequence: TGTGCCAGCAGCTATAGCGGGAGTGCAGATACGCAGTATTTT.

This clone was seen a few times. Within the sample, other DNA sequences also encode this same CDR3. V usage is TRBV19 and J usage is TRBJ2-1, with D perhaps matching TRBD1 (5 bases). CDR3 length equals 13 residues. Germline CDR1 LNHDA, CDR2 SQIVND (reference sequence). V lost 3 bases to trimming and J lost 6 bases, with 9 bases between them. This chain's CDR3 is CASSMQGPNEQFF. The DNA of the CDR3 is TGTGCCAGTAGTATGCAGGGTCCCAATGAGCAGTTCTTC.

This clone was picked up a small number of times. The chain joins TRBV25-1 to TRBJ1-2, with D perhaps matching TRBD1 (6 bases). The germline V gene encodes CDR1 MGHDK and CDR2 SYGVNS. V gave up 7 bases and J gave up 4 bases, with 10 bases separating them. The CDR3 runs 12 residues. DNA of the CDR3: TGTGCCAGCACCGGACAGACCTATGGCTACACCTTC. Protein: CASTGQTYGYTF.

The chain recombines TRBV6-5 with TRBJ2-5, with 14 bases aligning to TRBD2. V was pared by 4 bases and J by 3 bases, with 4 bases of the junction left unmatched. The CDR3 has 16 amino acids. Per germline, CDR1 MNHEY and CDR2 SVGAGI. The DNA of the CDR3 is TGTGCCAGCAGTTTTGGGACTAGCGGGGGAAAAGAGACCCAGTACTTC. It codes for CASSFGTSGGKETQYF.

This clone was picked up one time. This chain links TRBV5-1 with TRBJ1-2, with 7 positions matching TRBD1. CDR1 and CDR2 (germline): SGHRS, YFSETQ. V shed 4 bases and J 1 base; nucleotides not matched to a gene: 7. The CDR3 is 15 residues long. The CDR3 DNA reads as TGCGCCAGCAGCCCGGGACAGTTTATTAACTATGGCTACACCTTC. Protein product: CASSPGQFINYGYTF.

The chain is built from TRBV30 and TRBJ2-2; a possible D gene is TRBD2 (5 bases). CDR3 length: 14 residues. Looked up from germline, CDR1 is GTSNPN and CDR2 is SVGIG (reference sequence). Trimming removed 5 bases at V and 5 bases at J, with 15 bases between. The CDR3 spells CAWRETTDTGELFF. As DNA, the CDR3 is TGTGCCTGGCGAGAGACTACTGATACCGGGGAGCTGTTTTTT.

The chain recombines TRBV6-6 with TRBJ1-1, with a weak D call TRBD1 (6 bases). V lost 8 bases and J lost 3, with 16 bases in between. The CDR3 loop spans 14 amino acids. Germline V gene data show CDR1 as MNHNY and CDR2 as SVGAGI (reference sequence). CDR3 region: CASRLRGGDTEAFF. The CDR3 DNA reads as TGTGCCAGCCGCCTAAGGGGGGGAGACACTGAAGCTTTCTTT.

The rearrangement links TRBV4-3 to TRBJ2-3; 11 bases match TRBD2. V lost 0 bases and J lost 3; bases outside the gene matches: 5. From germline, CDR1 is LGHNA and CDR2 YSLEER. The CDR3 is 17 residues long. CDR3: CASSQDVTSGRTDTQYF. The CDR3 DNA reads as TGCGCCAGCAGCCAAGATGTTACTAGCGGGAGAACAGATACGCAGTATTTT.

The rearrangement links TRBV27 to TRBJ2-4, with 7 bases lining up with TRBD1. This CDR3 contains 15 residues. Germline lookup yields CDR1 MNHEY and CDR2 SMNVEV (reference sequence). Trimming cost V 4 bases and J 2 bases; bases outside gene matches: 5. CDR3 coding DNA: TGTGCCAGCAGTTCAGGGGGAATTTCCAAAAACATTCAGTACTTC. Protein sequence: CASSSGGISKNIQYF.

The chain has TRBV7-9 and TRBJ2-1; no reliable D call. The V gene lost 5 bases and the J gene lost 5 bases, with 13 bases spanning the gap. Germline values: CDR1 SEHNR, CDR2 FQNEAQ (reference sequence). CDR3 length: 14 amino acids. CDR3 in DNA: TGTGCCAGCAGCCTAGGGATGGGCCACAATGAGCAGTTCTTC. Translation gives CASSLGMGHNEQFF.

The chain uses TRBV5-6 and TRBJ2-7, with D unresolved. V lost 2 bases and J lost 3, with 18 bases in between. The CDR3 is made up of 16 amino acids. Per the germline V gene, CDR1 is SGHDT and CDR2 is YYEEEE. This CDR3 reads CASSFYSTYRNYEQYF. CDR3 coding DNA: TGTGCCAGCAGCTTTTATTCAACCTACCGCAACTACGAGCAGTACTTC.

V and J are TRBV29-1 and TRBJ2-3, with 10 bases that match TRBD2. V shed 6 bases and J 5 bases; nucleotides not matched to a gene: 5. The germline CDR1 and CDR2 sequences are SQVTM and ANQGSEA. The length of the CDR3 is 13 residues. CDR3 sequence (DNA): TGCAGCGTCGAGCGGGGGGGCCAAGATACGCAGTATTTT. Translated: CSVERGGQDTQYF.

V is TRBV19 and J is TRBJ1-2; 7 bases are a match to TRBD1. Germline CDR1 and CDR2: LNHDA and SQIVND (reference sequence). CDR3 size: 16 residues. Trimming cost V 1 base and J 2 bases; bases outside gene matches: 7. The CDR3 region is CASSIGTGTDNYGYTF. DNA for the CDR3: TGTGCCAGTAGTATAGGGACCGGGACAGACAACTATGGCTACACCTTC.

This clone was detected only a few times. This rearrangement joins TRBV7-2 to TRBJ2-1; 11 bases are shared with TRBD2. The CDR3 consists of 17 residues. Trimming at V came to 5 bases and at J to 5 bases, leaving 11 bases not matched to a gene. CDR1 is SGHTA, CDR2 FQGNSA, per germline. The CDR3 sequence is CASSPRGVAGGHNEQFF. The CDR3 coding sequence is TGTGCCAGCAGCCCTCGCGGGGTAGCGGGAGGGCACAATGAGCAGTTCTTC.

The V and J genes are TRBV7-2 and TRBJ1-4; D gene ambiguous. CDR3 length equals 13 residues. The germline V gene encodes CDR1 SGHTA and CDR2 FQGNSA. V was shortened by 2 bases and J by 8 bases, with 9 bases between the two germline ends. CDR3 amino acids: CASSLLRGEKLFF. DNA for the CDR3: TGTGCCAGCAGCTTACTCCGGGGAGAAAAACTGTTTTTT.

The chain has TRBV19 and TRBJ1-2, with D possibly TRBD1 on 6 matching bases. V gave up 4 bases and J gave up 4 bases, with 16 bases separating them. The CDR3 loop spans 15 amino acids. Germline values: CDR1 LNHDA, CDR2 SQIVND (reference sequence). CDR3 sequence (DNA): TGTGCCAGTAGTACAGGGGCAGGCTCAAGCTATGGCTACACCTTC. Residues: CASSTGAGSSYGYTF. Together with reference TRBV19 and TRBJ1-2, the CDR3 gives the full variable domain: DGGITQSPKYLFRKEGQNVTLSCEQNLNHDAMYWYRQDPGQGLRLIYYSQIVNDFQKGDIAEGYSVSREKKESFPLTVTSAQKNPTAFYLCASSTGAGSSYGYTFGSGTRLTVV.

This chain uses TRBV28 with TRBJ2-1, with 9 bases matching TRBD1. V shed 5 bases, J shed 4 bases, and the junction held 6 bases outside the gene matches. The CDR3 covers 15 residues. Germline V gene lookup returns CDR1 MDHEN and CDR2 SYDVKM. The CDR3 nucleotides read TGTGCCAGCAGTCACAGGGGGCTAACGTACAATGAGCAGTTCTTC. Amino acids: CASSHRGLTYNEQFF.

The chain employs TRBV5-1 and TRBJ2-1, with TRBD2 matching over 9 bases. The CDR3 covers 14 residues. Trimming took 0 bases from V and 7 from J; bases not matched to a gene: 2. Germline V lookup: CDR1 SGHRS, CDR2 YFSETQ. The CDR3 loop is CASSLVLAGNEQFF. The CDR3 nucleotides read TGCGCCAGCAGCTTGGTTCTAGCGGGGAATGAGCAGTTCTTC.

This chain connects TRBV4-3 to TRBJ2-1; 8 nucleotides match TRBD2. V lost 0 bases and J lost 5; bases outside the gene matches: 6. This CDR3 has 16 amino acids. Germline values: CDR1 LGHNA, CDR2 YSLEER. CDR3 in DNA: TGCGCCAGCAGCCAAGATATCCAGCGGGGGAACAATGAGCAGTTCTTC. As protein: CASSQDIQRGNNEQFF.

This clone showed up just a few times. The V call is TRBV28, the J call TRBJ1-3, with D unresolved. Per germline, CDR1 MDHEN and CDR2 SYDVKM. CDR3 length equals 10 residues. The germline V and J ends were trimmed by 11 bases and 4 bases, with 6 bases remaining between them. CDR3 loop: CAARGNTIYF. In DNA form, the CDR3 reads TGTGCCGCTAGGGGAAACACCATATATTTT.

The chain links TRBV9 to TRBJ2-3; D is possibly TRBD2 (6 bases). The V end was cut by 2 bases, the J end by 0 bases, with 13 bases between. This CDR3 spans 16 amino acids. CDR1 and CDR2 (germline): SGDLS, YYNGEE. CDR3: CASSVGGRPSTDTQYF. The DNA for the CDR3 is TGTGCCAGCAGCGTGGGGGGACGGCCGAGCACAGATACGCAGTATTTT.

This clone was seen once. The V and J genes are TRBV30 and TRBJ2-3; 8 bases are a match to TRBD2. With V trimmed by 0 bases and J by 3 bases, 5 bases remained unmatched. This CDR3 is 15 amino acids long. CDR1 is GTSNPN, CDR2 SVGIG, per germline (reference sequence). This chain's CDR3 is CAWSVVTSVTDTQYF. Here the CDR3 DNA reads TGTGCCTGGAGTGTAGTGACTAGCGTGACAGATACGCAGTATTTT.

J is TRBJ2-7 and V is TRBV5-5, with 9 bases identical to TRBD2. Losses at the gene ends were 1 base for V and 7 bases for J; bases not matched to a gene: 6. This CDR3 has 14 residues. The germline CDR1 and CDR2 sequences are SGHKS and YYEKEE (reference sequence). The CDR3 coding sequence is TGTGCCAGCAGCTTGTCTAGCGGGGCTCGGGAGCAGTACGTC. Translated, it gives CASSLSSGAREQYV.

V is TRBV7-2 and J is TRBJ1-1, with 7 bases aligning to TRBD1. Looked up from germline, CDR1 is SGHTA and CDR2 is FQGNSA. The CDR3 runs 15 residues. V shed 1 base, J shed 0 bases, and the junction held 2 bases outside the gene matches. The DNA for the CDR3 is TGTGCCAGCAGCTTAGTGGGACAGATGAACACTGAAGCTTTCTTT. It codes for CASSLVGQMNTEAFF.

The chain has TRBV2 and TRBJ2-3; TRBD2 aligns across 8 bases. CDR1 is SNHLY and CDR2 is FYNNEI in the germline V gene. The CDR3 has 13 amino acids. Trimming took 4 bases from V and 9 from J; bases not matched to a gene: 6. The CDR3 sequence: CASSANPGGTQYF. CDR3 bases: TGTGCCAGCAGTGCCAACCCGGGGGGGACGCAGTATTTT.